This T cell receptor beta chain was found in a study of T cell responses to AZD1222 COVID-19 vaccine. Sequencing used immunoSEQ multiplex PCR; TCRdb keeps in-frame clones, though not all of them. Of about 200,000 clones listed, around 90% are singletons. Notes on the study in general: The sample set comprised mostly white British donors with more females, and clonal diversity was possibly underestimated. Dominant at 160-218 and 743-854, vaccine-associated CD4 TCRs also spanned spike.

CDR3 size: 14 residues. Germline assignment: CDR1 SGHRS and CDR2 YFSETQ. Trimming cost V 5 bases and J 2 bases, with 12 bases left between them. As regards this clone: Its matching antigen is unknown.

J is TRBJ2-3 and V is TRBV5-1; D is uncertain. This sequence was found in an adult who received the MenACWY meningococcal vaccine as a control. The sequencing used peripheral blood, collected 28 days after the second dose of the MenACWY control vaccine. Here the CDR3 reads CASREFAPTDTQYF. CDR3 in DNA: TGCGCCAGCAGGGAATTCGCCCCCACAGATACGCAGTATTTT.